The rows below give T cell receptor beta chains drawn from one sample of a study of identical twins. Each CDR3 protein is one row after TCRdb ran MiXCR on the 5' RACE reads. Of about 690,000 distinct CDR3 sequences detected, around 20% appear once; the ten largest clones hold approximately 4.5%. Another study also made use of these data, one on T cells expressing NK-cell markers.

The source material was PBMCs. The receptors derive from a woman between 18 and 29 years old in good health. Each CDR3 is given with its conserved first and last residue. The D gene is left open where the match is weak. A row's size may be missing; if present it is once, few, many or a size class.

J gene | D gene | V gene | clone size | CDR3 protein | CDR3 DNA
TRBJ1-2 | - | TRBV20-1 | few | CSAKPGQLYGYTF | TGCAGTGCTAAGCCGGGACAACTCTATGGCTACACCTTC
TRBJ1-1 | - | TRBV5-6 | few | CASSWGAMNTEAFF | TGTGCCAGCAGCTGGGGTGCGATGAACACTGAAGCTTTCTTT
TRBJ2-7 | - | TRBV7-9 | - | CASRRAGGYYEQYF | TGTGCCAGCAGACGCGCAGGGGGGTATTACGAGCAGTACTTC
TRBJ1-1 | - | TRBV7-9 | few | CASSLQTPNTEAFF | TGTGCCAGCAGCCTACAGACCCCGAACACTGAAGCTTTCTTT
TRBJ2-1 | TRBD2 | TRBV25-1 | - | CASSEWAGVSYNEQFF | TGTGCCAGCAGTGAATGGGCGGGGGTCTCCTACAATGAGCAGTTCTTC
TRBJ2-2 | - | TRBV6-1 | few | CASSVGYRVPEAGELFF | TGTGCCAGCAGTGTTGGGTACCGGGTCCCAGAGGCCGGGGAGCTGTTTTTT
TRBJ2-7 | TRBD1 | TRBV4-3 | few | CASSRDRQGPYEQYF | TGCGCCAGCAGCCGAGATAGACAGGGACCCTACGAGCAGTACTTC
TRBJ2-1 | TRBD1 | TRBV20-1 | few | CSARTGVGIYNEQFF | TGCAGTGCTAGGACAGGGGTGGGCATATACAATGAGCAGTTCTTC
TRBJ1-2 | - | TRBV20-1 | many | CSASPAGRDGYTF | TGCAGTGCTAGTCCAGCAGGGAGGGATGGCTACACCTTC
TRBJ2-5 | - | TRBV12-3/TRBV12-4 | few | CASSLRKMETQYF | TGTGCCAGCAGCCTGCGTAAGATGGAGACCCAGTACTTC
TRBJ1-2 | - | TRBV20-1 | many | CSARADSGGYTF | TGCAGTGCTAGAGCAGACTCTGGTGGCTACACCTTC
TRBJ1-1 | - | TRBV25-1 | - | CASSDSFVGTEAFF | TGTGCCAGCAGTGATAGTTTTGTGGGCACTGAAGCTTTCTTT
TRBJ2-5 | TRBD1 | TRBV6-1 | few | CASRGQGKRETQYF | TGTGCCAGCAGGGGACAGGGAAAGAGAGAGACCCAGTACTTC
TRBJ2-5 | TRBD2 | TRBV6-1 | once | CASIPNRGGAETQYF | TGTGCCAGCATCCCCAACCGCGGGGGGGCGGAGACCCAGTACTTC
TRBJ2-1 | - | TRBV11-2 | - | CASSLEMKGEPYNEQFF | TGTGCCAGCAGCCTTGAGATGAAGGGGGAACCTTACAATGAGCAGTTCTTC
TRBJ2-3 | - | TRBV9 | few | CASSVEGGGDTQYF | TGTGCCAGCAGCGTAGAGGGCGGAGGAGATACGCAGTATTTT
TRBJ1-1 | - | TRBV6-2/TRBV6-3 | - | CASSYWTRLNTEAFF | TGTGCCAGCAGTTACTGGACACGGTTGAACACTGAAGCTTTCTTT
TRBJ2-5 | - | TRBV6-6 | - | CASSYGAKETQYF | TGTGCCAGCAGTTACGGGGCTAAAGAGACCCAGTACTTC
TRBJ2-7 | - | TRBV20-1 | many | CSARELSEQYF | TGCAGTGCTAGAGAATTGAGTGAGCAGTACTTC
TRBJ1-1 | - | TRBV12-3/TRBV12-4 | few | CASSIQGRVTEAFF | TGTGCCAGCAGTATACAGGGTCGGGTCACTGAAGCTTTCTTT
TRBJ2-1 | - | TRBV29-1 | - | CSARTDSYNEQFF | TGCAGCGCTAGGACAGACTCCTACAATGAGCAGTTCTTC
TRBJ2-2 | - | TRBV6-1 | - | CASRLQENTGELFF | TGTGCCAGCAGGCTACAGGAAAACACCGGGGAGCTGTTTTTT
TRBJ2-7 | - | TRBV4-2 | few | CASSQDPPGRHLDYEQYF | TGTGCCAGCAGCCAAGACCCACCGGGACGGCACTTGGACTACGAGCAGTACTTC
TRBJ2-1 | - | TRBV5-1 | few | CASSLRTTVEQFF | TGCGCCAGCAGCTTGAGGACTACGGTTGAGCAGTTCTTC
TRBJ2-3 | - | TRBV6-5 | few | CASSYGFRTDTQYF | TGTGCCAGCAGTTACGGTTTCCGGACAGATACGCAGTATTTT
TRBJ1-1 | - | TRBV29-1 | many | CSVSTELGFF | TGCAGCGTTTCCACAGAGCTGGGTTTCTTT
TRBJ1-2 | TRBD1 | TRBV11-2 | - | CASSRTNRGLTGYGYTF | TGTGCCAGCAGCCGAACCAACAGGGGTTTAACGGGCTATGGCTACACCTTC
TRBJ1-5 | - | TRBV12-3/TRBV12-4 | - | CASSDTQPQHF | TGTGCCAGCAGTGACACTCAGCCCCAGCATTTT
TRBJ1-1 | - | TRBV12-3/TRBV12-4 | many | CASSFAGSTEAFF | TGTGCCAGCAGCTTTGCAGGGTCCACTGAAGCTTTCTTT
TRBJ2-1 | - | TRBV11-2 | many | CASSFSDYNEQFF | TGTGCCAGCAGCTTCAGTGATTACAATGAGCAGTTCTTC
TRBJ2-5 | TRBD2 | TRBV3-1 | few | CASSQALAYQETQYF | TGTGCCAGCAGCCAAGCACTAGCGTACCAAGAGACCCAGTACTTC
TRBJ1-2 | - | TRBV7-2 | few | CASGVRGAQGYGYTF | TGTGCCAGCGGAGTAAGGGGAGCTCAGGGATATGGCTACACCTTC
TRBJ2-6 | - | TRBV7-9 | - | CASSLWVAPGANVLTF | TGTGCCAGCAGCTTATGGGTGGCCCCCGGGGCCAACGTCCTGACTTTC
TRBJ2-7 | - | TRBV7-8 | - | CASSFDREDEQYF | TGTGCCAGCAGCTTCGACAGGGAGGACGAGCAGTACTTC
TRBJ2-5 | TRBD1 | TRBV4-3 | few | CASSQVEIWDRSGETQYF | TGCGCCAGCAGCCAAGTAGAAATTTGGGACAGGTCAGGGGAGACCCAGTACTTC
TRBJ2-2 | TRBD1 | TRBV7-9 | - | CASSSLTGGRTGELFF | TGTGCCAGCAGCTCCCTGACAGGGGGAAGGACCGGGGAGCTGTTTTTT
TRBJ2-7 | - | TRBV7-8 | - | CASSIVIPDRIVSYEQYF | TGTGCCAGCAGCATAGTGATACCCGACAGGATAGTTTCCTACGAGCAGTACTTC
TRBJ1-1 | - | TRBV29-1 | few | CSVHTGGNTEAFF | TGCAGCGTCCATACGGGGGGGAACACTGAAGCTTTCTTT
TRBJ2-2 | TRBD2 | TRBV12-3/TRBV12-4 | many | CASSLAPAGVTGELFF | TGTGCCAGCAGTTTAGCTCCAGCGGGAGTAACCGGGGAGCTGTTTTTT
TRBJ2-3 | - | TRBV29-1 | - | CSVARGTEDTQYF | TGCAGCGTTGCTAGGGGGACGGAAGATACGCAGTATTTT
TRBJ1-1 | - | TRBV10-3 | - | CAISVEGRRTEAFF | TGTGCCATCAGTGTTGAGGGACGGCGCACTGAAGCTTTCTTT
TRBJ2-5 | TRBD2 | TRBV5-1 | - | CASSLAGTSGSETQYF | TGCGCCAGCAGCTTGGCCGGGACTAGCGGGAGCGAGACCCAGTACTTC
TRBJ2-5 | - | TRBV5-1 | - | CASSGDGQETQYF | TGCGCCAGCAGCGGGGACGGACAAGAGACCCAGTACTTC
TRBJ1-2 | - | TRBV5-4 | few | CASSNGHFYGYTF | TGTGCCAGCAGCAACGGACACTTCTATGGCTACACCTTC
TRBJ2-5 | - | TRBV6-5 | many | CASSYSSAETQYF | TGTGCCAGCAGTTACAGTAGTGCGGAGACCCAGTACTTC
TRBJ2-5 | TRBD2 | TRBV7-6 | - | CASSLASGGAGETQYF | TGTGCCAGCAGCTTAGCTAGCGGGGGGGCCGGAGAGACCCAGTACTTC